This TCR beta chain is drawn from a study of blood T cell repertoires in COVID-19. On the study more broadly: Some COVID-19 samples were acute and others convalescent; all came from the United States, Italy and Spain.

In the study's own analysis: Using reference gene primer amplification, nucleated cell counts were estimated. Repertoires were generated with immunoSEQ multiplex PCR, while TCRdb's copy carries only in-frame clones and drops some. That table gives V, J and clone size, and the DNA gave D and trimming. The repertoire holds some 400,000 clones, with about 90% as singletons. The CDR3 runs to 15 residues. The germline gives CDR1 LGHDT, CDR2 YNNKEL (reference sequence). V shed 2 bases and J 9 bases; nucleotides not matched to a gene: 9. V is TRBV3-1 (or the pseudogene TRBV3-2) and J is TRBJ2-1; TRBD1 matches 8 bases. The sequence derives from a woman aged 25 to 39 with COVID-19, enrolled during active disease. Material for sequencing was peripheral blood. CDR3 nucleotide sequence: TGTGCCAGCAGCCAACCGAGACAGGGGAGCGCTGAGCAGTTCTTC. This encodes CASSQPRQGSAEQFF.